Below are 26 T cell receptor beta chains sequenced from a single sample in a study of T-cell reconstitution after alpha-beta-depleted transplantation in children. Preparation of the TCRbeta library was carried out with unique molecular identifiers. Using its own MiXCR run on the PCR reads, TCRdb lists one record per CDR3 protein. This table has about 440,000 distinct CDR3 sequences, 43% appearing once. Sequences were derived from PBMCs, sampled before TCRalphabeta/CD19-depleted stem cell transplant. The receptors stem from a girl aged 2-10 years with aplastic anemia, due to receive a stem cell transplant.

The V call is TRBV20-1, the J call TRBJ2-1, with 9 bases fitting TRBD2. CDR3 length: 15 amino acids. Trimming took 3 bases from V and 10 from J; bases not matched to a gene: 13. Germline lookup yields CDR1 DFQATT and CDR2 SNEGSKA (reference sequence). The CDR3 reads CSARGSGGLLEEQFF. CDR3 DNA sequence: TGCAGTGCTAGGGGGAGCGGGGGGCTCCTTGAGGAGCAGTTCTTC.

This clonotype was observed many times. The chain employs TRBV13 and TRBJ2-7, with a tentative D call TRBD1 (5 bases). CDR3 length equals 11 residues. V lost 4 bases, J lost 6 bases, and 7 bases lay in between. Looked up from germline, CDR1 is PRHDT and CDR2 is FYEKMQ (reference sequence). The CDR3 region is CASSSTGEQYF. DNA of the CDR3: TGTGCCAGCAGCTCCACAGGCGAGCAGTACTTC.

The CDR3 bases are TGTGCCAGCAGTTACTCTGAAAATCAGCCCCAGCATTTT. Its protein product is CASSYSENQPQHF. This chain uses TRBV6-5 with TRBJ1-5; D remains ambiguous. The CDR3 length is 13 residues. Germline V lookup: CDR1 MNHEY, CDR2 SVGAGI. With 0 bases removed from V and 4 bases from J, the gap between germline ends came to 4 bases.

The chain couples TRBV29-1 to TRBJ2-1; unclear D gene. The V gene lost 8 bases and the J gene lost 6 bases, with 14 bases spanning the gap. In germline, CDR1 is SQVTM, CDR2 ANQGSEA. CDR3 length: 12 residues. CDR3 in DNA: TGCAGCATCGAGGAGAGGTTCAATGAGCAGTTCTTC. Protein sequence: CSIEERFNEQFF.

This clonotype came up a few times. In DNA, the CDR3 is TGTGCCAGCAGGCCTGGACTAGCGGGCCTTAGCACAGATACGCAGTATTTT. Protein product: CASRPGLAGLSTDTQYF. V gene TRBV28 combines with J gene TRBJ2-3; 11 bases fit TRBD2. There are 17 residues in the CDR3. CDR1 and CDR2 (germline): MDHEN, SYDVKM. V trimming: 6 bases; J trimming: 0 bases; junction bases outside the gene matches: 8. Full variable domain (remainder filled in from reference TRBV28 and TRBJ2-3): DVKVTQSSRYLVKRTGEKVFLECVQDMDHENMFWYRQDPGLGLRLIYFSYDVKMKEKGDIPEGYSVSREKKERFSLILESASTNQTSMYLCASRPGLAGLSTDTQYFGPGTRLTVL.

This clonotype showed up many times. The rearrangement joins TRBV12-3 or TRBV12-4 to TRBJ2-1; D perhaps matches TRBD2 (5 bases). The V and J ends lost 5 bases and 6 bases respectively, with 17 bases between them. The CDR3 loop spans 15 amino acids. CDR3 nucleotides: TGTGCCAGCAGTACGGGGTACTCCCTTTCCAATGAGCAGTTCTTC. Its protein product is CASSTGYSLSNEQFF.

This clonotype has only one observation. The chain recombines TRBV7-2 with TRBJ2-1; possibly TRBD2 for D (6 bases). With 5 bases removed from V and 10 bases from J, the gap between germline ends came to 18 bases. Germline lookup yields CDR1 SGHTA and CDR2 FQGNSA. This CDR3 is built from 14 residues. In nucleotides, the CDR3 is TGTGCCAGCAGCCCTCGTCGGAGGGTCGAGGAGCAGTTCTTC. It encodes CASSPRRRVEEQFF.

This chain links TRBV6-1 with TRBJ2-7; D perhaps matches TRBD1 (6 bases). The V gene's germline CDR1 is MNHNS and CDR2 SASEGT. There are 12 residues in the CDR3. V gave up 8 bases and J gave up 2 bases, with 10 bases separating them. The CDR3 loop reads CASRDTTYEQYF. CDR3 sequence (DNA): TGTGCCAGCCGGGACACAACCTACGAGCAGTACTTC.

This clonotype was counted ten times or more. The chain combines TRBV11-2 with TRBJ1-2; D call uncertain. V was clipped by 2 bases and J by 0 bases, with 4 bases between them. The germline CDR1 and CDR2 sequences are SGHAT and FQNNGV. The CDR3 contains 13 residues. The CDR3 loop is CASSLSSNYGYTF. CDR3 sequence (DNA): TGTGCCAGCAGCTTATCATCTAACTATGGCTACACCTTC.

The J gene is TRBJ1-5, the V gene TRBV6-5; 7 nucleotides match TRBD1. The CDR3 is 15 amino acids. The V gene's germline CDR1 is MNHEY and CDR2 SVGAGI. The ends lost 2 bases at V and 4 bases at J; junction bases unmatched: 5. The CDR3 DNA sequence: TGTGCCAGCAGTTACCGACAGGGCGGGAATCAGCCCCAGCATTTT. Translation: CASSYRQGGNQPQHF.

This chain joins TRBV20-1 and TRBJ2-1; D uncertain. The germline V and J ends were trimmed by 2 bases and 1 base, with 21 bases remaining between them. The CDR3 runs to 18 residues. Germline V gives CDR1 DFQATT, CDR2 SNEGSKA (reference sequence). CDR3 nucleotide sequence: TGCAGTGCTAGAACCCTCGTTGGCCCGGGCAAGTCCTACAATGAGCAGTTCTTC. Protein product: CSARTLVGPGKSYNEQFF.

The chain joins TRBV7-8 to TRBJ2-3; D may correspond to TRBD1 or TRBD2 (5 bases each). Germline V gene data show CDR1 as SGHVS and CDR2 as FQNEAQ. V lost 3 bases and J lost 1, with 11 bases in between. The CDR3 is 15 amino acids. The CDR3 protein is CASSLGPTGTDTQYF. The CDR3 DNA reads TGTGCCAGCAGCTTGGGACCAACAGGCACAGATACGCAGTATTTT.

At least ten counts were recorded for this clonotype. The genes are TRBV13 and TRBJ2-3, with 8 bases identical to TRBD2. The V gene end was trimmed by 5 bases and the J gene end by 6 bases; junction bases not matched to a gene: 13. The CDR3 covers 16 residues. The germline V gene encodes CDR1 PRHDT and CDR2 FYEKMQ (reference sequence). CDR3 coding DNA: TGTGCCAGCAGCCCCCGGACTAGCCGGACGGGGGATACGCAGTATTTT. Translating it yields CASSPRTSRTGDTQYF.

This clonotype appeared many times. The V gene is TRBV11-2, the J gene TRBJ1-1, with D possibly being TRBD1 (6 bases). Germline assignment: CDR1 SGHAT and CDR2 FQNNGV. CDR3 length equals 16 residues. The V end was cut by 5 bases, the J end by 8 bases, with 24 bases between. The CDR3 sequence is CASSPGRVMQGSEAFF. The CDR3 nucleotides are TGTGCCAGCAGCCCGGGAAGGGTCATGCAGGGGTCGGAAGCTTTCTTT.

The J gene is TRBJ2-7, the V gene TRBV7-2, with D maybe TRBD1 (7 bases). Germline CDR1 and CDR2: SGHTA and FQGNSA. This CDR3 region has 14 residues. Trimming removed 3 bases from V and 4 bases from J, with 13 bases in between. Here the CDR3 DNA reads TGTGCCAGCAGCTTTCGGACAGGAGGGTACGAGCAGTACTTC. Translated: CASSFRTGGYEQYF. The full variable domain, completed using reference TRBV7-2 and TRBJ2-7, is GAGVSQSPSNKVTEKGKDVELRCDPISGHTALYWYRQSLGQGLEFLIYFQGNSAPDKSGLPSDRFSAERTGGSVSTLTIQRTQQEDSAVYLCASSFRTGGYEQYFGPGTRLTVT.

The chain employs TRBV10-3 and TRBJ2-2, with a weak D call TRBD2 (7 bases). The length of the CDR3 is 13 residues. CDR1 is ENHRY, CDR2 SYGVKD, per germline. V gave up 10 bases and J gave up 3 bases, with 12 bases separating them. The CDR3 DNA sequence: TGTGCCACCCGAGGGGGGGACACCGGGGAGCTGTTTTTT. It encodes CATRGGDTGELFF.

The V gene is TRBV7-2, the J gene TRBJ2-7; no clear D gene. The V gene's germline CDR1 is SGHTA and CDR2 FQGNSA. This CDR3 has 13 residues. V lost 5 bases and J lost 5, with 13 bases in between. CDR3 coding DNA: TGTGCCAGCAGCCCCTGGGATCGGAACGAGCAGTACTTC. Its translation is CASSPWDRNEQYF. Full variable domain (remainder filled in from reference TRBV7-2 and TRBJ2-7): GAGVSQSPSNKVTEKGKDVELRCDPISGHTALYWYRQSLGQGLEFLIYFQGNSAPDKSGLPSDRFSAERTGGSVSTLTIQRTQQEDSAVYLCASSPWDRNEQYFGPGTRLTVT.

This clonotype is a singleton in its sample. The chain combines TRBV11-2 with TRBJ2-7; possible D gene TRBD2, 5 bases. V was cut by 5 bases and J by 0 bases, with 11 bases left in between. Germline assignment: CDR1 SGHAT and CDR2 FQNNGV. The CDR3 covers 14 residues. The CDR3 nucleotides are TGTGCCAGCAGCCGGGGTGGGGACTCCTACGAGCAGTACTTC. It specifies CASSRGGDSYEQYF.

A few counts support this clonotype. The V gene is TRBV11-2, the J gene TRBJ2-5, with 8 bases that match TRBD2. From germline, CDR1 is SGHAT and CDR2 FQNNGV. V lost 6 bases and J lost 2; bases outside the gene matches: 5. The CDR3 is 14 residues long. The CDR3 DNA reads TGTGCCAGCAGATGGGGCGGGAGGCAAGAGACCCAGTACTTC. This encodes CASRWGGRQETQYF.

The chain is built from TRBV7-9 and TRBJ2-1, with 7 bases matching TRBD2. Trimming took 5 bases from V and 5 from J; bases not matched to a gene: 12. This CDR3 comprises 16 residues. Germline loops: CDR1 SEHNR, CDR2 FQNEAQ (reference sequence). As DNA, the CDR3 is TGTGCCAGCAGCCGGACCTTAGCGGGTTCCGACAATGAGCAGTTCTTC. It codes for CASSRTLAGSDNEQFF. The variable domain in full, completed from reference TRBV7-9 and TRBJ2-1, reads DTGVSQNPRHKITKRGQNVTFRCDPISEHNRLYWYRQTLGQGPEFLTYFQNEAQLEKSRLLSDRFSAERPKGSFSTLEIQRTEQGDSAMYLCASSRTLAGSDNEQFFGPGTRLTVL.

The genes are TRBV29-1 and TRBJ2-1; 10 bases are shared with TRBD2. Per germline, CDR1 SQVTM and CDR2 ANQGSEA. CDR3 length: 16 residues. With 6 bases clipped from V and 4 bases from J, the junction kept 12 bases outside the gene matches. The CDR3 coding sequence is TGCAGCGTCCCGGACGGGACTAGCGTGCAATACAATGAGCAGTTCTTC. Translation gives CSVPDGTSVQYNEQFF.

This clonotype was counted a few times. This rearrangement joins TRBV5-1 to TRBJ2-3, with D perhaps matching TRBD1 (6 bases). The CDR3 sequence is 17 residues long. Trimming left V 4 bases short and J 2 bases short, with 20 bases between. CDR1 is SGHRS, CDR2 YFSETQ, per germline. The CDR3 DNA reads TGCGCCAGCAGCAACCGCCCGGGACATTCGTCCACAGATACGCAGTATTTT. This codes for CASSNRPGHSSTDTQYF.

V is TRBV5-1 and J is TRBJ1-1, with 8 nucleotides matching TRBD1. The trim removed 7 bases at V and 3 bases at J, leaving 2 bases unmatched. The CDR3 consists of 12 residues. Germline CDR1 reads SGHRS; CDR2 reads YFSETQ. The CDR3 coding sequence is TGCGCCAGCCAGGACAGGGACACTGAAGCTTTCTTT. As protein: CASQDRDTEAFF.

This rearrangement joins TRBV12-3 or TRBV12-4 to TRBJ1-5; D remains unclear. The CDR3 length is 13 residues. Trimming took off 5 bases at V and 1 base at J, with 6 bases between the two ends. The CDR3 DNA is TGTGCCAGCAGTGCTGACAGCAATCAGCCCCAGCATTTT. Residues: CASSADSNQPQHF.

The CDR3: CASSLTQGEQFF. DNA for the CDR3: TGTGCCAGCAGCCTGACCCAAGGGGAGCAGTTCTTC. The chain joins TRBV3-1 to TRBJ2-1; D uncertain. Deletions cut 4 bases from V and 10 bases from J, with 11 bases between. There are 12 residues in the CDR3. Germline V gene sequence: CDR1 LGHDT, CDR2 YNNKEL (reference sequence).

This clonotype was detected a few times. This chain links TRBV10-2 with TRBJ2-1, with TRBD2 identical over 16 bases. The CDR3 extends over 15 amino acids. From germline, CDR1 is WSHSY and CDR2 SAAADI. V lost 2 bases and J lost 15; bases outside the gene matches: 7. DNA for the CDR3: TGCGCCAGCAGTGAGAGGGGGACTAGCGGGAGGGTGCGGTTCTTC. Protein product: CASSERGTSGRVRFF.